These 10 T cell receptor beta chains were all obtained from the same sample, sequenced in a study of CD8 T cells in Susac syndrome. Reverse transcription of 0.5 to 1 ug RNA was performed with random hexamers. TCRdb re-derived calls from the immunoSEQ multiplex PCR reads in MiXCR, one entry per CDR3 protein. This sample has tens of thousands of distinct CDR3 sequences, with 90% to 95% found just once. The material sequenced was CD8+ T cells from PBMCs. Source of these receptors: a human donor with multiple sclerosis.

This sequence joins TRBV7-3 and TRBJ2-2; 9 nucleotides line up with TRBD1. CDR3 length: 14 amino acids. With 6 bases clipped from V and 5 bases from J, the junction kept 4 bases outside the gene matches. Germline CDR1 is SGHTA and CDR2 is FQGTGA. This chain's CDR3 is CASSSTGGTGELFF. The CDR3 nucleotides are TGTGCCAGCAGTTCGACAGGGGGTACCGGGGAGCTGTTTTTT.

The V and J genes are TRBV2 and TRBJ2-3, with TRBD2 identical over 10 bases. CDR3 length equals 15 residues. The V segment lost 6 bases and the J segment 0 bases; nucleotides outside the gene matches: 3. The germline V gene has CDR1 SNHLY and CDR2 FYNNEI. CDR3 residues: CASRLAGASTDTQYF. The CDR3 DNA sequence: TGTGCCAGCAGGCTAGCGGGGGCAAGCACAGATACGCAGTATTTT.

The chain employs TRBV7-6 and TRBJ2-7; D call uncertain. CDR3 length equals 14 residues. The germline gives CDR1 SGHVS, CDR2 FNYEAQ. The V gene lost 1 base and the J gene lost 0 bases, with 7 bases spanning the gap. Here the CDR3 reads CASSLEVNSYEQYF. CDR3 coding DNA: TGTGCCAGCAGCTTAGAAGTGAACTCCTACGAGCAGTACTTC.

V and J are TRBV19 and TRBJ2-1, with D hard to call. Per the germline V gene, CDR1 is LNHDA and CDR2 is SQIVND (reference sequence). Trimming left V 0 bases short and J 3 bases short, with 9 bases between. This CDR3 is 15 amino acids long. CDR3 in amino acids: CASSIDMASYNEQFF. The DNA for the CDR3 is TGTGCCAGTAGTATAGATATGGCTAGCTACAATGAGCAGTTCTTC. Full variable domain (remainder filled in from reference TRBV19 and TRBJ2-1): DGGITQSPKYLFRKEGQNVTLSCEQNLNHDAMYWYRQDPGQGLRLIYYSQIVNDFQKGDIAEGYSVSREKKESFPLTVTSAQKNPTAFYLCASSIDMASYNEQFFGPGTRLTVL.

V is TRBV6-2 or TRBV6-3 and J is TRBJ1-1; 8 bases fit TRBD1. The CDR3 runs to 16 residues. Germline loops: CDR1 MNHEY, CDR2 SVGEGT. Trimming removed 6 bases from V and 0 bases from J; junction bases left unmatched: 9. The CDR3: CASSLDRGKLNTEAFF. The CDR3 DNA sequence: TGTGCCAGCAGCCTCGACAGGGGCAAATTGAACACTGAAGCTTTCTTT.

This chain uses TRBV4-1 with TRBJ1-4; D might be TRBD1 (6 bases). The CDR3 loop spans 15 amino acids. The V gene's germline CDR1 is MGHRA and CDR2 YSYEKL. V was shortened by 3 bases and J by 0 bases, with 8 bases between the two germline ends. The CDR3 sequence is CASSQGHPTNEKLFF. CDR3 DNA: TGCGCCAGCAGCCAGGGACATCCAACTAATGAAAAACTGTTTTTT.

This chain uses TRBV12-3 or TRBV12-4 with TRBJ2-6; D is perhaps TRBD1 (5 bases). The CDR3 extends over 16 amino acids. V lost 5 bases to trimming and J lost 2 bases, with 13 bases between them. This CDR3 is CASSVPGPTGANVLTF. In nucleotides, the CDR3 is TGTGCCAGCAGTGTTCCAGGGCCAACTGGGGCCAACGTCCTGACTTTC.

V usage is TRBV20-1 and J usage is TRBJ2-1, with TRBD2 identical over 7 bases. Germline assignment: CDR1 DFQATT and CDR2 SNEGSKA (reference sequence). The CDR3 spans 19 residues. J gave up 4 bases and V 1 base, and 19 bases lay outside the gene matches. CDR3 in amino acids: CSARAPRSLLGGGYNEQFF. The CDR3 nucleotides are TGCAGTGCTAGAGCTCCACGATCTCTTCTGGGGGGGGGTTACAATGAGCAGTTCTTC.

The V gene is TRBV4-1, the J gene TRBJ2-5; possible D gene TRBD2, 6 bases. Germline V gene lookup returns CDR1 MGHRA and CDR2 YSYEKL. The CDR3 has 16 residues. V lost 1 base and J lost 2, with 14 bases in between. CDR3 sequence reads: CASSQVLRGQQETQYF. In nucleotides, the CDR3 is TGCGCCAGCAGCCAAGTGTTGCGGGGTCAGCAAGAGACCCAGTACTTC.

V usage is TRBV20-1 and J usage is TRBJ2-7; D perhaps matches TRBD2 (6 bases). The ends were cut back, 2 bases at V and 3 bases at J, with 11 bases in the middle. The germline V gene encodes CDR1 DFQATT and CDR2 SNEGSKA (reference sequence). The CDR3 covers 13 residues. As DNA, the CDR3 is TGCAGTGCTAGACCTGCGGAGGGCTACGAGCAGTACTTC. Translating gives CSARPAEGYEQYF.